The clone carrying this TCR beta chain was observed a few times. The target antigen is unknown. From germline, CDR1 is MNHEY and CDR2 SMNVEV (reference sequence). The CDR3 covers 16 residues. Unmatched junction bases numbered 8, after V lost 5 bases and J lost 1 base. The data are from a study of blood T cells in healthy people across ages. With a J-beta primer mix and a sample-barcoded 5' primer, a second PCR ran about 7 to 12 cycles. MiXCR, applied by TCRdb to the 5' RACE reads, yields one record per CDR3 protein. There are 1.2 million to 1.5 million distinct CDR3 sequences in the sample; roughly 40% occur only once, and around 8% lies in the top ten. Findings of the study overall: The percentage of naive T cells correlated strongly with TCR beta diversity. Using unsorted PBMCs precluded a conclusive naive versus antigen-experienced comparison.

The TCR sequence derives from a young woman in good health. Material for sequencing was blood. The chain recombines TRBV27 with TRBJ2-7, with 10 bases matching TRBD1. The CDR3 region is CASSPFGQGGSYEQYF. The CDR3 DNA is TGTGCCAGCAGTCCATTCGGACAGGGGGGATCCTACGAGCAGTACTTC.